This T cell receptor (beta chain) was captured by sequencing in a study of PD-1 blockade in mismatch repair-deficient tumors. Study summary: All were previously treated, progressing patients with eleven to twelve mismatch repair-deficient cancer types. Study-level points and caveats: Tumor-resident clones, often undetectable pretreatment in blood, expanded then contracted after pembrolizumab.

Mismatch repair deficiency was confirmed in all patients, by PCR or immunohistochemistry. A few pembrolizumab responders had their TCRs sequenced. About this clone itself: What it binds is unknown.

Assay used: immunoSEQ multiplex PCR; TCRdb lists only in-frame clones, some missing. The data contain around 30,000 clones, around 80% of them singletons. The TCR was taken from an adult with mismatch repair-deficient cancer. Sequences were derived from PBMCs, sampled around 6 weeks after starting pembrolizumab.

CDR3 DNA: TGTGCCTGGAGTGTTGAACAGGGACATCAGCCCCAGCATTTT. This translates into CAWSVEQGHQPQHF. V is TRBV30 and J is TRBJ1-5; D is possibly TRBD1 (6 bases). The CDR3 has 14 residues. CDR1 is GTSNPN, CDR2 SVGIG, per germline (reference sequence). V was cut by 0 bases and J by 5 bases, with 11 bases left in between.